Here is one TCR beta chain with its context. It was with 60 Vbeta and 13 Jbeta primers that the PCR ran. Repertoires were generated with immunoSEQ multiplex PCR, while TCRdb's copy carries only in-frame clones and drops some. Among 130,000 to 150,000 clones listed, roughly 80% were seen once. The source of the sample is a study of cytomegalovirus exposure and HLA in healthy donors. V lost 4 bases and J lost 2; bases outside the gene matches: 6. The CDR3 totals 15 residues. Germline loops: CDR1 SGHTA, CDR2 FQGTGA. The TCR originated in a woman aged 40 to 55 in good health and CMV-seropositive. The genes are TRBV7-3 and TRBJ2-5; 8 bases are a match to TRBD2. The sample comprised PBMCs. The CDR3 here is CASSSIAGRQETQYF. CDR3 nucleotide sequence: TGTGCCAGCAGCTCCATAGCGGGGAGACAAGAGACCCAGTACTTC. Full variable domain (missing parts from reference TRBV7-3 and TRBJ2-5): GAGVSQTPSNKVTEKGKYVELRCDPISGHTALYWYRQSLGQGPEFLIYFQGTGAADDSGLPNDRFFAVRPEGSVSTLKIQRTERGDSAVYLCASSSIAGRQETQYFGPGTRLLVL.